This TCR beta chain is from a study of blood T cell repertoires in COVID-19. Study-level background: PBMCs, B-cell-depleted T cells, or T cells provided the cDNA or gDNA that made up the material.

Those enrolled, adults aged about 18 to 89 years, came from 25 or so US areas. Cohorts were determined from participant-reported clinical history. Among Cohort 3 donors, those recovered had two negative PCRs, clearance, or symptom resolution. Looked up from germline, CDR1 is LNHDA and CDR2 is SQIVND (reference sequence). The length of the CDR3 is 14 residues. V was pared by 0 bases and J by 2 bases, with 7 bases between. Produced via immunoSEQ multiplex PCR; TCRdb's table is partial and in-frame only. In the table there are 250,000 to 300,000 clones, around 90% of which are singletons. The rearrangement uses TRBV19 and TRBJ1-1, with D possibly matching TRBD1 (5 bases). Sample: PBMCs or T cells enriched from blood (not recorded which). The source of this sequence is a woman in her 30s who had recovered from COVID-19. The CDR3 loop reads CASSIEGVNTEAFF. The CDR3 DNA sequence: TGTGCCAGTAGTATAGAAGGGGTTAACACTGAAGCTTTCTTT.